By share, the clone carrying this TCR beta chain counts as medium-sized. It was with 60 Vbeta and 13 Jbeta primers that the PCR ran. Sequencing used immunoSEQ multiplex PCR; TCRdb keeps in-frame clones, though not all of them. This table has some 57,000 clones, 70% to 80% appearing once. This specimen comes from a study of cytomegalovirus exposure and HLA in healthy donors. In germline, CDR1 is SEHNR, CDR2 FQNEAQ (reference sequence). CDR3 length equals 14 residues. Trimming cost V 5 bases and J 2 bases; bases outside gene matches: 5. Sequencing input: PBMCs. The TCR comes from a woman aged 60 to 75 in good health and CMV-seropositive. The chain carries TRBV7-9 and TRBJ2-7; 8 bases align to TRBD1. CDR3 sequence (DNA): TGTGCCAGCAGCATGACAGGGGTTACCTACGAGCAGTACTTC. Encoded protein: CASSMTGVTYEQYF.